This entry features one T cell receptor (beta chain) sequence. There is no known antigen for this receptor. Per-base quality was not reported, and no clone a single base away is much larger than it. Library preparation was by the immunoSEQ multiplex PCR assay. The multiplex PCR relied on a mix of 60 forward primers for TCR Vbeta segments and 13 reverse primers for TCR Jbeta segments. The CDR3 region of rearranged TCR beta genes was amplified from genomic DNA by a multiplex PCR assay. The Illumina HiSeq System was used to sequence the amplified TCR beta libraries as 87-base-pair reads. Per the original workflow: A later analysis tallied around 87 million unique TCR beta chains across the 666 repertoires, and about 10 million of those chains were shared by two or more donors. Raw reads were error-corrected and collapsed into unique sequences with a nearest-neighbor algorithm that merged closely related sequences to remove PCR and sequencing errors. CDR3 sequences were aligned to IMGT reference sequences to assign V, D and J gene segments. For a sequence to be retained, at least a six-nucleotide match to both a V gene segment and a J gene segment was required. A rearrangement counted as productive if the CDR3 had no stop codons and remained in frame with V and J, and every other rearrangement counted as non-productive. CDR3 was defined by IMGT convention, running from the second conserved V-encoded cysteine to the conserved J-encoded phenylalanine. Sequences without an unambiguous match to a single V gene segment were excluded from the earlier analysis of a few hundred of the donors. In an earlier analysis of several hundred of the donors, V segments were called functional above 56.7% productive rearrangements and were called segregating when the between-donor standard deviation exceeded 5%. A statistical classification framework was developed to diagnose cytomegalovirus status using the catalog of TCR beta chain sequences. In a later analysis, V and J genes were assigned by comparing TCR nucleotide sequences against IMGT/GENE-DB human TR gene sequences. In a later analysis, CDR3 sequences and most-parsimonious VDJ recombination scenarios were assigned using the TCRdist pipeline. In a later analysis, every TCR beta chain was defined by the combination of its CDR3 amino acid sequence and its V-gene family, and reads without a unique V-gene family were dropped. As a way to deal with suspected cross-contamination and a sequencing artifact, a later analysis dropped 450 to 700 nucleotide sequences that were highly shared and had low generation probability. In a later analysis, a clonal expansion index for each public chain was calculated from normalized within-repertoire ranks of inferred template counts. In a later analysis, generation probabilities were computed with a VDJ recombination model fitted to out-of-frame rearrangements, and the resulting probabilities were checked against IGoR. A later analysis scored TCR-TCR, TCR-HLA and TCR-CMV co-occurrence with hypergeometric tests, applying a repertoire-size bias correction to TCR pairs. False discovery rates were estimated in a later analysis by permuting HLA or CMV assignments 20 times. In a later analysis, co-occurring TCRs were grouped with DBSCAN, and TCRdist sequence similarity was added when clustering was performed within HLA-allele-positive subsets. Repertoires with fewer than 30,000 or more than 120,000 public chains, plus five repertoires with anomalous nucleotide sharing, were excluded from co-occurrence clustering. In TCRdb, the immuneACCESS table is reduced to in-frame sequences with V and J assigned. These tables do not hold every clone; where another copy was compared, an unresolved V gene accounts for under half, and the others remain unexplained. The V and J calls and the clone size are those of that table, but D and trimming were determined from the DNA. Present in this sample are approximately 110,000 clones, roughly 78% of which were seen just once. Jointly, the top ten make up 2.5% to 3.5% of the sample.

From the cysteine through the phenylalanine, the CDR3 covers 14 amino acids. Only the CDR3 DNA stays, 42 bases, in frame from base 1. CDR1 is given as SGDLS and CDR2 as YYNGEE, both from the germline V gene. The germline V end is reduced by 6 bases and the J end by 7 bases; junction bases left unmatched: 10. This sample was included in a study of cytomegalovirus exposure and HLA in healthy donors (dated by TCRdb to 2015 to 2018). For the wider study: According to an earlier analysis of 550 to 750 of the donors, roughly 180 million T cells yielded 90 million to 140 million unique TCR beta sequences and 276 Gb of sequence data. High-throughput TCR immunosequencing, statistical association of individual TCRs with disease status, and machine learning were combined to predict cytomegalovirus infection status. Of the 300 to 500 genotyped donors, 65% to 90% were placed in the genetic ancestry cluster associated with self-reported Caucasian donors. The aim of the study was to test whether cataloging public T cell receptors could identify signatures of past pathogen exposure. An earlier analysis of around 540 of the donors applied high-throughput TCR beta sequencing to assess whether each TCR beta V gene segment acted as functional or pseudogenic. Alongside the repertoire data, information on donor age, sex, ethnicity and CMV serostatus was compiled. Using immunosequencing, the study profiled T cell repertoires from 640 or so subjects and related those repertoires to cytomegalovirus serostatus. Among some 400 genotyped donors of the cohort, an average of roughly 240,000 unique TCR beta nucleotide sequences were sequenced per donor, roughly a sixth of them non-productive. Rather than drawing on any new phenotypic data, the later analysis identified candidate immune exposures from TCR beta sequences and the way those sequences occurred across donors. Both class I and class II loci were covered by HLA typing, at four-digit resolution. Because of strong linkage in the cohort, roughly five DR-DQ haplotypes were treated as single units for association and clustering. The number of donors typed differed by locus, with 629-630 for A, B, C, DRB1 and DQB1, 522 for DQA1, 600 to 610 for DPA1, and some 450 for DPB1. Every discovery cohort repertoire had been produced on one sequencing platform. An early release covering 500 to 750 HLA-typed donors comprised about 300 gigabases of sequencing data and 85 million or so unique TCR sequences. In a later analysis, previously published TCR beta repertoires from fewer than 750 donors were re-analyzed and high-resolution HLA genotyping was added so that TCR occurrence patterns could be studied. A later genetic analysis took genome-wide SNP genotypes for about three fifths of the roughly 670 donors and used that subset as a discovery cohort. Besides the first cohort of under 700 subjects, a separate validation cohort made up of 120 different subjects was used. The research as a whole found: In a later genetic analysis, a missense DCLRE1C variant was associated with V-gene and J-gene trimming of TCR beta chains, and the association was replicated in an independent cohort. Broadly in line with IMGT annotations, most TCR beta V segments showed up in productive rearrangements about 90% or about 30% of the time in an earlier analysis of 587 of the donors. While some public TCRs were present in many individuals, most TCR sequences turned up only very rarely across donors. A further reported finding was that TCR beta sequences accurately predicted the HLA-A and HLA-B alleles for most subjects in the first cohort. A later analysis found that most CMV-associated TCR beta chains appeared HLA-restricted, with HLA associations seemingly driven largely by CMV exposure. A group of highly shared sequence variants was considered likely to be a technical artifact of the sequencing pipeline. Because HLA typing was unavailable for some donors at each locus, only the typed subset was used in association tests. Because counts were too low, 15 to 20 rarely observed V segments, including chromosome 9 orphons, were excluded from the earlier analysis of 587 of the donors. A later analysis associated about 17,000 TCR beta sequences with specific HLA alleles at a false discovery rate of 0.05. In a later analysis, HLA-associated TCR beta chains were found to be more clonally expanded and to have lower generation probabilities than equally common non-associated chains. The study listed 170 or so TCR beta chains as associated with cytomegalovirus. A later analysis reported that several top co-occurrence clusters appeared linked to parvovirus B19, influenza, CMV and Epstein-Barr virus. Three of the identified cytomegalovirus-associated TCR beta chains were confirmed in vitro to be specific for cytomegalovirus antigens. According to the authors, the approach could potentially be generalized to other disease states and immunological phenotypes. Assigning TCR associations to individual alleles was difficult when HLA alleles, especially DR and DQ, strongly co-occurred. In this cohort, only TCR beta chains were sequenced, and detectable features were limited by the absence of alpha or paired-chain data. The classifier was reported to diagnose cytomegalovirus status with high specificity and sensitivity in both the original and validation cohorts. The 87-base-pair reads could not distinguish some IMGT-functional V segments, including TRBV6-2 and TRBV6-3, so those segments were excluded. In a later analysis, TCR association rates were found to vary across HLA loci, with the most associated TCRs seen for DRB1 alleles and the fewest for HLA-C alleles. Linkage disequilibrium might explain the correlated functional status among segregating V segments, but an unknown experimental factor could not be excluded. Compared with the roughly 710-donor mean, donors in an Asian-associated ancestry cluster had fewer N-insertions in productive TCRs, according to a later genetic analysis. For the cohort, immune exposure information was limited to CMV serostatus. Sequencing depth was assumed to be roughly uniform across donors in the presence/absence analyses, though that assumption may not hold.

The cohort comprised around 700 healthy bone marrow donors. All cohort members were sampled while nominally healthy, although unrecorded immune exposures were likely present. The donor was CMV seronegative and was included in the group of a few hundred seronegative cohort members. A peripheral blood sample was provided by each donor, and peripheral blood mononuclear cells were used for TCR beta sequencing. The Qiagen DNeasy Blood Extraction Kit was used to extract genomic DNA from the blood cell samples. Here the chain combines TRBV9 and TRBJ1-5; TRBD1 aligns with 7 central bases. The source of this sequence is a woman in her thirties or forties in good health and CMV-seronegative. Sequencing input: PBMCs. The CDR3 is CASTRTGVEQPQHF. The DNA sequence reads TGTGCCAGCACCCGAACAGGGGTAGAACAGCCCCAGCATTTT.